These 23 T cell receptor beta chains were all obtained from the same sample, sequenced in a study of blood T cell repertoires in COVID-19. Profiling relied on immunoSEQ multiplex PCR, and the TCRdb table lists in-frame clones only, not all of them. The profile shows 220,000 or so clones, around 91% of them singletons. Source material: PBMCs or T cells enriched from blood (not recorded which). These receptors were collected from a woman younger than 30 in a cohort exposed to, infected with or recovered from COVID-19 (not recorded which).

The chain is built from TRBV4-2 and TRBJ2-4; 8 bases fit TRBD1. J gave up 10 bases and V 4 bases, and 9 bases lay outside the gene matches. There are 14 residues in the CDR3. CDR1 and CDR2 (germline): LGHNA, YNFKEQ. CDR3 DNA sequence: TGTGCCAGCAGCCCTCTGTCGGGACAGGATATTCAGTACTTC. Translation: CASSPLSGQDIQYF.

V gene TRBV5-6 combines with J gene TRBJ1-2, with 7 bases identical to TRBD1. The junction had 11 bases not matched to a gene; V was cut back by 4 bases and J by 8 bases. Germline lookup yields CDR1 SGHDT and CDR2 YYEEEE. This CDR3 spans 14 amino acids. The CDR3 DNA is TGTGCCAGCAGCCGGTGGGACAGTGGCGGGGGCTACACCTTC. Its translation is CASSRWDSGGGYTF.

CDR3 in amino acids: CASSPKEAGGRYQETQYF. Here the CDR3 DNA reads TGTGCCAGCAGTCCCAAAGAAGCGGGGGGCCGATATCAAGAGACCCAGTACTTC. V gene TRBV27 combines with J gene TRBJ2-5; 9 positions agree with TRBD2. Germline-derived CDR1 and CDR2 are MNHEY and SMNVEV (reference sequence). V lost 5 bases, J lost 2 bases, and 15 bases stayed unmatched. The CDR3 is made up of 18 amino acids.

The chain uses TRBV3-1 (or the pseudogene TRBV3-2) and TRBJ2-1, with 7 bases aligning to TRBD2. The germline gives CDR1 LGHDT, CDR2 YNNKEL (reference sequence). CDR3 size: 15 residues. Trimming cost V 4 bases and J 3 bases; bases outside gene matches: 6. The CDR3, as DNA: TGTGCCAGCAGCCCTACGGCGGGGGACTACAATGAGCAGTTCTTC. As protein: CASSPTAGDYNEQFF.

This clone occurred a few times. This chain links TRBV4-1 with TRBJ1-2, with 8 bases fitting TRBD1. J gave up 7 bases and V 1 base, and 5 bases lay outside the gene matches. The CDR3 length is 14 residues. Germline loops: CDR1 MGHRA, CDR2 YSYEKL. The CDR3, as DNA: TGCGCCAGCAGCCAAGGGGACAGGTCTACTGGCTACACCTTC. Translating gives CASSQGDRSTGYTF.

The chain employs TRBV19 and TRBJ1-5; D is perhaps TRBD1 (6 bases). Trimming stripped 10 bases from V and 5 bases from J, with 24 bases between. Germline V gene data show CDR1 as LNHDA and CDR2 as SQIVND (reference sequence). This CDR3 has 16 amino acids. CDR3 sequence reads: CATLDSWRYVDQPQHF. CDR3 coding DNA: TGTGCCACTCTGGACAGTTGGCGTTACGTGGATCAGCCCCAGCATTTT.

The CDR3 here is CASSRRGDSYNEQFF. CDR3 sequence (DNA): TGTGCCAGCAGCCGGCGGGGGGACTCCTACAATGAGCAGTTCTTC. The chain combines TRBV13 with TRBJ2-1; 8 nucleotides match TRBD2. J lost 0 bases, V lost 5 bases, and 3 bases had no gene match. This CDR3 contains 15 residues. CDR1 is PRHDT and CDR2 is FYEKMQ in the germline V gene (reference sequence).

This chain connects TRBV19 to TRBJ2-7; 7 bases align to TRBD1. The CDR3 length is 12 residues. Germline CDR1 is LNHDA and CDR2 is SQIVND (reference sequence). Unmatched junction bases numbered 4, after V lost 6 bases and J lost 5 bases. This CDR3 is CASSLQGNEQYF. DNA of the CDR3: TGTGCCAGTAGCCTACAGGGGAACGAGCAGTACTTC.

This clone was observed at least ten times. The CDR3 loop is CASSPGQGASSSRSNYGYTF. In DNA, the CDR3 is TGCGCCAGCAGCCCGGGACAGGGGGCCTCTTCATCACGGTCTAACTATGGCTACACCTTC. V and J are TRBV5-1 and TRBJ1-2; 12 bases map to TRBD1. Germline CDR1 is SGHRS and CDR2 is YFSETQ. This CDR3 has 20 amino acids. Trimming removed 4 bases from V and 0 bases from J; junction bases left unmatched: 16. The full variable domain, its missing parts supplied by reference TRBV5-1 and TRBJ1-2, is KAGVTQTPRYLIKTRGQQVTLSCSPISGHRSVSWYQQTPGQGLQFLFEYFSETQRNKGNFPGRFSGRQFSNSRSEMNVSTLELGDSALYLCASSPGQGASSSRSNYGYTFGSGTRLTVV.

The chain joins TRBV20-1 to TRBJ1-5; TRBD1 matches at 7 bases. V lost 3 bases to trimming and J lost 15 bases; unmatched junction nucleotides: 5. There are 10 residues in the CDR3. CDR1 and CDR2 from the germline V gene are DFQATT and SNEGSKA (reference sequence). CDR3 DNA sequence: TGCAGTGCTAGGTACAGGGGTCGGCATTTT. Translating gives CSARYRGRHF.

This chain links TRBV27 with TRBJ2-5, with D maybe TRBD2 (6 bases). Trimming shortened V by 5 bases and J by 5 bases, and 15 bases separated the two germline ends. CDR3 size: 14 residues. Germline CDR1 reads MNHEY; CDR2 reads SMNVEV (reference sequence). For the CDR3, the DNA is TGTGCCAGCAGTCCCTGGGGGGTCGCCGAGACCCAGTACTTC. Its protein product is CASSPWGVAETQYF.

V is TRBV6-5 and J is TRBJ1-5, with D possibly matching TRBD1 (6 bases). V was pared by 0 bases and J by 3 bases, with 9 bases between. CDR1 is MNHEY and CDR2 is SVGAGI in the germline V gene. The CDR3 consists of 15 residues. CDR3 sequence (DNA): TGTGCCAGCAGTTACTCCGGGGACAACAATCAGCCCCAGCATTTT. It specifies CASSYSGDNNQPQHF.

This clone is a singleton in its sample. This chain links TRBV29-1 with TRBJ1-1; unclear D gene. The CDR3 extends over 14 amino acids. Germline CDR1 reads SQVTM; CDR2 reads ANQGSEA. The ends were cut back, 0 bases at V and 6 bases at J, with 14 bases in the middle. In DNA form, the CDR3 reads TGCAGCGTTGAAGATCCGGGGAGGAGGGCTGAAGCTTTCTTT. Translation gives CSVEDPGRRAEAFF. Together with reference TRBV29-1 and TRBJ1-1, the CDR3 gives the full variable domain: SAVISQKPSRDICQRGTSLTIQCQVDSQVTMMFWYRQQPGQSLTLIATANQGSEATYESGFVIDKFPISRPNLTFSTLTVSNMSPEDSSIYLCSVEDPGRRAEAFFGQGTRLTVV.

This chain connects TRBV5-5 to TRBJ1-5, with TRBD1 matching over 8 bases. This CDR3 has 16 residues. CDR1 and CDR2 from the germline V gene are SGHKS and YYEKEE (reference sequence). V dropped 5 bases and J dropped 2; count of bases not matched to a gene: 9. The CDR3 DNA reads TGTGCCAGCAGTCGGACAGGGTTTGATGGCAATCAGCCCCAGCATTTT. Its protein product is CASSRTGFDGNQPQHF.

The chain recombines TRBV27 with TRBJ1-6; the D is unclear. Germline CDR1 reads MNHEY; CDR2 reads SMNVEV (reference sequence). The CDR3 contains 19 residues. The V and J ends lost 0 bases and 0 bases respectively, with 15 bases between them. Here the CDR3 reads CASSLSRVLSSSYNSPLHF. The CDR3 bases are TGTGCCAGCAGTTTATCTCGGGTCTTATCAAGCTCCTATAATTCACCCCTCCACTTT.

The V call is TRBV13, the J call TRBJ2-1; 9 positions agree with TRBD1. The V segment lost 0 bases and the J segment 8 bases; nucleotides outside the gene matches: 2. Germline V lookup: CDR1 PRHDT, CDR2 FYEKMQ (reference sequence). The CDR3 totals 14 residues. CDR3 loop: CASSLGTGGYEQFF. The CDR3 DNA sequence: TGTGCCAGCAGCTTAGGGACAGGGGGTTATGAGCAGTTCTTC.

This clone has just a few counts. The rearrangement joins TRBV7-8 to TRBJ1-3; TRBD1 agrees at 8 bases. The trim removed 1 base at V and 5 bases at J, leaving 4 bases unmatched. Germline CDR1 reads SGHVS; CDR2 reads FQNEAQ. The CDR3 spans 15 residues. The CDR3 region is CASSLGTGIRNTIYF. CDR3 nucleotides: TGTGCCAGCAGCTTAGGGACAGGGATTCGAAACACCATATATTTT.

The rearrangement uses TRBV12-3 or TRBV12-4 and TRBJ1-2, with D unresolved. V was pared by 3 bases and J by 5 bases, with 7 bases between. The CDR3 totals 12 residues. As DNA, the CDR3 is TGTGCCAGCAGTTTGACGGGATATGGCTACACCTTC. Translating it yields CASSLTGYGYTF.

The J gene is TRBJ1-1, the V gene TRBV5-1, with a tentative D call TRBD1 (6 bases). CDR1 and CDR2 (germline): SGHRS, YFSETQ. Trimming removed 0 bases at V and 5 bases at J, with 14 bases between. The CDR3 contains 15 residues. The CDR3 DNA is TGCGCCAGCAGCTTGGTCGGCAGGGGAGCGACTGAAGCTTTCTTT. Translated: CASSLVGRGATEAFF.

Details on this clone: At one end, the junction sequence differs from germline, possibly due to a read error. The rearrangement links TRBV28 to TRBJ1-2; tentatively, D is TRBD1 (6 bases). The CDR3 loop spans 12 amino acids. Germline V gives CDR1 MDHEN, CDR2 SYDVKM. The CDR3 protein is CASRPDRYVYTF. The CDR3 nucleotides read TGTGCCAGCCGTCCGGACAGATATGTCTACACCTTC.

The chain carries TRBV19 and TRBJ2-2; TRBD1 aligns across 9 bases. This CDR3 has 15 residues. Germline CDR1 is LNHDA and CDR2 is SQIVND (reference sequence). With V trimmed by 1 base and J by 5 bases, 2 bases remained unmatched. CDR3 sequence: CASSIGDRGTGELFF. CDR3 DNA sequence: TGTGCCAGTAGTATAGGTGACAGGGGGACCGGGGAGCTGTTTTTT.

A single count supports this clone. The chain has TRBV14 and TRBJ2-1; unclear D gene. The CDR3 is 17 amino acids. Trimming removed 4 bases at V and 8 bases at J, with 24 bases between. Per germline, CDR1 SGHDN and CDR2 FVKESK. Here the CDR3 reads CASSLLRQARFGHEQFF. CDR3 bases: TGTGCCAGCAGCCTCCTCAGGCAGGCCCGATTCGGTCATGAGCAGTTCTTC.

The chain links TRBV15 to TRBJ1-4; 7 nucleotides match TRBD1. The germline V gene encodes CDR1 LNHNV and CDR2 YYDKDF (reference sequence). V gave up 1 base and J gave up 2 bases; unmatched junction bases: 4. The CDR3 sequence is 16 residues long. The CDR3 is CATSRAGTVTNEKLFF. DNA for the CDR3: TGTGCCACCAGCAGAGCTGGGACAGTTACTAATGAAAAACTGTTTTTT.